This TCR beta chain comes out of a study of tumor and adjacent non-tumor tissue in lung cancer. Study at large: Histology: under 15 adenocarcinoma, a couple of squamous cell carcinoma, 1 small cell lung cancer.

Per the germline V gene, CDR1 is SQVTM and CDR2 is ANQGSEA. The CDR3 extends over 14 amino acids. Study-wide results and caveats: Tumor repertoires had a smaller top 100 clone share than normal lung.

Details on this clonotype: What it binds is not known. Without the conserved terminal phenylalanine or tryptophan, this CDR3 likely stems from a read error.

No cell sorting was done before RNA was extracted from the tissue. TCRbeta libraries were built with three rounds of nested PCR, modified from ARM-PCR. A single record per CDR3 protein comes from TCRdb applying MiXCR to the multiplex PCR reads. The sample yields about 68,000 distinct CDR3 sequences, roughly three fifths seen once. The chain carries TRBV29-1 and TRBJ2-1, with 10 bases identical to TRBD2. Sequenced material: lung tumor tissue. The clonotype was recovered from a man over 45 with non-small cell lung cancer. CDR3 sequence: CSAETSGAYNEQFL. The DNA for the CDR3 is TGCAGCGCTGAAACTAGCGGGGCCTACAATGAGCAGTTCCTC.